The clone carrying this T cell receptor (beta chain) has just one count. Original processing notes: Amplifying reference gene primers gave estimates of nucleated cell counts. Profiled with immunoSEQ multiplex PCR; TCRdb holds only in-frame clones, not every one. That table gives V, J and clone size, and the DNA gave D and trimming. The sample contains a few hundred thousand clones, 75% to 90% of which appear only once. Enrollees, about 18 to 90 years old, lived in around 23 US areas. Among Cohort 3 donors, those recovered had two negative PCRs, clearance, or symptom resolution. The data are from a study of blood T cell repertoires in COVID-19. Study-level information: T cells, B-cell-depleted T cells, or PBMCs supplied cDNA or gDNA.

This CDR3 is 15 amino acids long. V lost 1 base and J lost 2, with 11 bases in between. Germline V gene lookup returns CDR1 LGHNA and CDR2 YSLEER. The material sequenced was PBMCs or T cells enriched from blood (not recorded which). This chain connects TRBV4-3 to TRBJ1-1; tentatively, D is TRBD1 (6 bases). This receptor was obtained from a woman aged 45-65 years who had recovered from COVID-19. The chain's CDR3 is CASSQGGLGNTEAFF. CDR3 nucleotide sequence: TGCGCCAGCAGCCAAGGGGGGCTGGGTAACACTGAAGCTTTCTTT.